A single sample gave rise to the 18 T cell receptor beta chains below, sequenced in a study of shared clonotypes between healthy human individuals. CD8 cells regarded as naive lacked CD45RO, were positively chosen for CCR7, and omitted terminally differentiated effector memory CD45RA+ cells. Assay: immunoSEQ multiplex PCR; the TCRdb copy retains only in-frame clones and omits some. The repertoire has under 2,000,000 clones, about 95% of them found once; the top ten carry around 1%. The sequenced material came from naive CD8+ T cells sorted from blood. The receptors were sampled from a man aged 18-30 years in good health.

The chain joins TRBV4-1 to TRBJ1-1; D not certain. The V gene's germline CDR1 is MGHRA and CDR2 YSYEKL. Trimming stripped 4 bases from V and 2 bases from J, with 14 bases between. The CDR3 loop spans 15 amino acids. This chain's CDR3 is CASSPPGGSNTEAFF. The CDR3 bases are TGCGCCAGCAGCCCCCCTGGAGGTTCCAACACTGAAGCTTTCTTT.

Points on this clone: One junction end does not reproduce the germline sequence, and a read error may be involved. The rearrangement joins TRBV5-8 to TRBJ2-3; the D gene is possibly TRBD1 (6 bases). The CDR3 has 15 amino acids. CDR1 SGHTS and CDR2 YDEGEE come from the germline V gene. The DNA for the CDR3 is TGTGCCAGCAGTTTGGCTGGGGGCGAGGCAGATACGCAGTATTTT. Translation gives CASSLAGGEADTQYF.

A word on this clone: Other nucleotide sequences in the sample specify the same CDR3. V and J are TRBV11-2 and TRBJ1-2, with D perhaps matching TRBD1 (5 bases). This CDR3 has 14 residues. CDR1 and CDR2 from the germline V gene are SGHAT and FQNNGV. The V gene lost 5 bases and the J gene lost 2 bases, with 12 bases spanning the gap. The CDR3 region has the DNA TGTGCCAGCAGCCTTGCGGGACCGAACTATGGCTACACCTTC. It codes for CASSLAGPNYGYTF.

CDR3 region: CASRLQGAPYNEQFF. The CDR3 DNA is TGTGCCAGCAGACTACAGGGGGCGCCCTACAATGAGCAGTTCTTC. This chain joins TRBV6-1 and TRBJ2-1; 9 bases are a match to TRBD1. Germline V gene data show CDR1 as MNHNS and CDR2 as SASEGT. V gave up 6 bases and J gave up 2 bases; unmatched junction bases: 5. The CDR3 length is 15 residues.

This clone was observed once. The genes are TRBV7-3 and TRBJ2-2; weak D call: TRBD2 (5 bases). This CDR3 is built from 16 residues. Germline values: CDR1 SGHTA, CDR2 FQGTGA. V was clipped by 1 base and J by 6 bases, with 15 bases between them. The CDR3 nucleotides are TGTGCCAGCAGCTTAAGATATTCTGAGGGCTCCGGGGAGCTGTTTTTT. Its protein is CASSLRYSEGSGELFF. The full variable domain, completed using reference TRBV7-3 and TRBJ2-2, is GAGVSQTPSNKVTEKGKYVELRCDPISGHTALYWYRQSLGQGPEFLIYFQGTGAADDSGLPNDRFFAVRPEGSVSTLKIQRTERGDSAVYLCASSLRYSEGSGELFFGEGSRLTVL.

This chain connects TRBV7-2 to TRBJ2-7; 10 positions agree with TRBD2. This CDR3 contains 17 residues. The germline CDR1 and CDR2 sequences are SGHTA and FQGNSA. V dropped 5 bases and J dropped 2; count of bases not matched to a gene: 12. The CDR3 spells CASSTKRTSGLTYEQYF. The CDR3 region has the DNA TGTGCCAGCAGCACGAAACGGACTAGCGGTCTAACCTACGAGCAGTACTTC.

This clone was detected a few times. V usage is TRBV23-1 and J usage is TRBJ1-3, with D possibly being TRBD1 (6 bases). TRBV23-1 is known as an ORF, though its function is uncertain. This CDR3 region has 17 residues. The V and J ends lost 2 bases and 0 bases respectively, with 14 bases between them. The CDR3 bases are TGCGCCAGCAGTCAACTCTCGGACAGATACTCTGGAAACACCATATATTTT. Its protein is CASSQLSDRYSGNTIYF.

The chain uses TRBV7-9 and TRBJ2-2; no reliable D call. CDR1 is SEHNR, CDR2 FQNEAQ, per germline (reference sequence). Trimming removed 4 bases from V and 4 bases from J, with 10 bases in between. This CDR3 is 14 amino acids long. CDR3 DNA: TGTGCCAGCAGCTCTACGGTGGGCACCGGGGAGCTGTTTTTT. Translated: CASSSTVGTGELFF. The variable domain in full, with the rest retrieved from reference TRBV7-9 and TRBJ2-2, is DTGVSQNPRHKITKRGQNVTFRCDPISEHNRLYWYRQTLGQGPEFLTYFQNEAQLEKSRLLSDRFSAERPKGSFSTLEIQRTEQGDSAMYLCASSSTVGTGELFFGEGSRLTVL.

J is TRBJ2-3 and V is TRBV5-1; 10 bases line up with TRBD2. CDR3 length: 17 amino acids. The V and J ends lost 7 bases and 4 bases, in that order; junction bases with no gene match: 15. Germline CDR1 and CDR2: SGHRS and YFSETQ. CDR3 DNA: TGCGCCAGCCGGGGATTGGCAACTAGCGGGGTACCAGATACGCAGTATTTT. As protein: CASRGLATSGVPDTQYF.

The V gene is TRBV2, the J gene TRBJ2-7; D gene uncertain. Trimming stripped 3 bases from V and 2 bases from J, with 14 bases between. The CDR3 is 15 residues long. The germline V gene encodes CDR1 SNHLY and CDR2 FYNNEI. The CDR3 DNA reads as TGTGCCAGCAGTGATCCGTCAGGCCTTACCTACGAGCAGTACTTC. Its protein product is CASSDPSGLTYEQYF.

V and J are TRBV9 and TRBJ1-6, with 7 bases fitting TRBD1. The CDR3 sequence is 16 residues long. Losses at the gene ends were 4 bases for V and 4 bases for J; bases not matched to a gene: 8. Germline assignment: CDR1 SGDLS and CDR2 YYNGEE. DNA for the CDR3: TGTGCCAGCAGCCCGACGACAGGGTTTTATAATTCACCCCTCCACTTT. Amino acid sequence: CASSPTTGFYNSPLHF.

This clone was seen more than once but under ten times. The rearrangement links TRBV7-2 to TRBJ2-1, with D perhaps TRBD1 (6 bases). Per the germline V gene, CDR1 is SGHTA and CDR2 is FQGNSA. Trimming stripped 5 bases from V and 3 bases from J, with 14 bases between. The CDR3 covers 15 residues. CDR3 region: CASSLDSNNYNEQFF. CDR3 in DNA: TGTGCCAGCAGCCTGGACAGCAACAACTACAATGAGCAGTTCTTC.

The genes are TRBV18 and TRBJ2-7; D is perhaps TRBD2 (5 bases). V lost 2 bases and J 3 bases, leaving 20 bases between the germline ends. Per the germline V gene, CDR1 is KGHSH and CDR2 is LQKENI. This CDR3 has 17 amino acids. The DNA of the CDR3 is TGTGCCAGCTCACCAGAGGTGGGCGGGCGGTCGTTCTACGAGCAGTACTTC. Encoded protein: CASSPEVGGRSFYEQYF.

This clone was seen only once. CDR3 sequence (DNA): TGTGCCAGCAGTGCCACAGGGGGGGGTGTGAACACTGAAGCTTTCTTT. Translation gives CASSATGGGVNTEAFF. V usage is TRBV25-1 and J usage is TRBJ1-1, with 8 bases identical to TRBD1. Germline CDR1 and CDR2: MGHDK and SYGVNS. This CDR3 has 16 amino acids. J lost 0 bases, V lost 4 bases, and 7 bases had no gene match.

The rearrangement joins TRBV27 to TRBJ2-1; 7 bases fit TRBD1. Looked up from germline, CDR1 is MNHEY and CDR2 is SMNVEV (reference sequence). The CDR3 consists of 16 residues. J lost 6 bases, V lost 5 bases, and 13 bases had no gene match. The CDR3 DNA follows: TGTGCCAGCAGTCGAGGTATCGGGACAGATACCAATGAGCAGTTCTTC. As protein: CASSRGIGTDTNEQFF.

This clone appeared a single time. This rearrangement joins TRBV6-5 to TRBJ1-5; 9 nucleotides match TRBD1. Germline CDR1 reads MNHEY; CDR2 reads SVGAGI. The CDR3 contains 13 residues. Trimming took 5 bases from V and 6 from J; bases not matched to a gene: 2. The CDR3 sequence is CASSGTGRQPQHF. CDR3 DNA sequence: TGTGCCAGCAGTGGGACAGGGCGTCAGCCCCAGCATTTT.

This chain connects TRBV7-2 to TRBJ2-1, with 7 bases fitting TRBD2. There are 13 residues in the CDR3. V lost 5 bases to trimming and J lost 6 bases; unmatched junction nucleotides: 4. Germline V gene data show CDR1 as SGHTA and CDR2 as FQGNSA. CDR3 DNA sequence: TGTGCCAGCAGCCCGAGCGGGGCCAATGAGCAGTTCTTC. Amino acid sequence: CASSPSGANEQFF.

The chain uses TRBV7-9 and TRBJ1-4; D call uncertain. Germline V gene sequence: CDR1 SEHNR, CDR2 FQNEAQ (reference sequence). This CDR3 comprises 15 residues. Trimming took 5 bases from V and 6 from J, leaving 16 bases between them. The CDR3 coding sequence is TGTGCCAGCAGCCTACTAGGGAATCAGGATGAAAAACTGTTTTTT. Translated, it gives CASSLLGNQDEKLFF.